The next 7 T cell receptor beta chains were all read from a single sample in a study of blood T cell repertoires in COVID-19. Some clones are missing from TCRdb's copy, which holds only in-frame ones; the method was immunoSEQ multiplex PCR. The sample lists about 12,000 clones; over 70% were seen once. The material sequenced was peripheral blood. The receptors derive from a man older than 75 with acute or convalescent COVID-19.

The gene calls are TRBV30 and TRBJ2-7; TRBD1 aligns across 8 bases. Germline V lookup: CDR1 GTSNPN, CDR2 SVGIG (reference sequence). V was clipped by 4 bases and J by 11 bases; unmatched bases: 10. The CDR3 runs to 12 residues. The CDR3 spells CAWNNHRGVKYF. The CDR3 coding sequence is TGTGCCTGGAACAACCACAGGGGGGTGAAGTACTTC. Using reference TRBV30 and TRBJ2-7 for the parts outside the CDR3, the full variable domain is SQTIHQWPATLVQPVGSPLSLECTVEGTSNPNLYWYRQAAGRGLQLLFYSVGIGQISSEVPQNLSASRPQDRQFILSSKKLLLSDSGFYLCAWNNHRGVKYFGPGTRLTVT.

A single count supports this clone. V gene TRBV7-9 combines with J gene TRBJ2-1, with 10 bases identical to TRBD1. V was clipped by 6 bases and J by 6 bases; unmatched bases: 5. The length of the CDR3 is 14 residues. Germline V gives CDR1 SEHNR, CDR2 FQNEAQ (reference sequence). This CDR3 is CASRPGQGPNEQFF. The CDR3, as DNA: TGTGCCAGCAGGCCGGGACAGGGGCCCAATGAGCAGTTCTTC.

CDR3 amino acids: CASSPPEGSNQAPLSYEQYF. The DNA for the CDR3 is TGTGCCAGCAGCCCACCCGAGGGAAGTAATCAAGCCCCCCTCTCCTACGAGCAGTACTTC. The V call is TRBV3-1 (or the pseudogene TRBV3-2), the J call TRBJ2-7; D possibly corresponds to TRBD2 (5 bases). This CDR3 comprises 20 residues. Looked up from germline, CDR1 is LGHDT and CDR2 is YNNKEL (reference sequence). V was shortened by 4 bases and J by 0 bases, with 28 bases between the two germline ends.

This sequence joins TRBV7-9 and TRBJ1-4; 9 bases are shared with TRBD1. The junction had 4 bases not matched to a gene; V was cut back by 0 bases and J by 8 bases. From germline, CDR1 is SEHNR and CDR2 FQNEAQ (reference sequence). This CDR3 comprises 15 residues. The CDR3, as DNA: TGTGCCAGCAGCTTAGCGCGGACAGGGGAGGAAAAACTGTTTTTT. This sequence encodes CASSLARTGEEKLFF.

V gene TRBV5-1 combines with J gene TRBJ1-1; D not resolved. Trimming pared 4 bases from V and 1 base from J, leaving 14 bases between. The CDR3 consists of 15 residues. The V gene's germline CDR1 is SGHRS and CDR2 YFSETQ. In DNA form, the CDR3 reads TGCGCCAGCAGCCCCCCGGGTTGGCAGAACACTGAAGCTTTCTTT. As protein: CASSPPGWQNTEAFF.

This rearrangement joins TRBV29-1 to TRBJ2-3, with TRBD2 identical over 9 bases. Germline trimming cut 4 bases from V and 2 bases from J; bases unmatched to any gene: 7. The CDR3 spans 15 residues. Germline CDR1 reads SQVTM; CDR2 reads ANQGSEA. The CDR3 coding sequence is TGCAGCGTTGCAGAAGCGGGGGGAGTCACAGATACGCAGTATTTT. This encodes CSVAEAGGVTDTQYF.

This clone has only one observation. The chain carries TRBV11-2 and TRBJ1-1, with D hard to call. Trimming cost V 5 bases and J 1 base, with 8 bases left between them. The CDR3 spans 13 residues. The germline V gene has CDR1 SGHAT and CDR2 FQNNGV. CDR3 loop: CASSRQSNTEAFF. The CDR3 nucleotides read TGTGCCAGCAGCCGCCAGTCGAACACTGAAGCTTTCTTT.